The rows below give T cell receptor beta chains drawn from one sample of a study of molecular identifiers for immune sequencing clone quantification. TCRdb independently ran MiXCR on the PCR reads; one entry per CDR3 protein. The top ten hold about 0.73% of the sample, which has hundreds of thousands of distinct CDR3 sequences, roughly 23% seen once. Sequencing used naive CD8+ T cells from blood, with Jurkat cell RNA spiked in. These receptors were obtained from a human donor in good health. Some libraries in this study had Jurkat cell RNA spiked in. The CDR3 runs from the conserved cysteine through the conserved F or W. D genes are given only for firm matches. Rows may omit the clone size; those that give it use once, few, many or a size class.

v_gene: TRBV7-9; d_gene: .; j_gene: TRBJ2-1; abundance: many; CDR3nt: TGTGCCAGCAGCTTAGTTGTGGGCCCGTCCTACAATGAGCAGTTCTTC; CDR3aa: CASSLVVGPSYNEQFF
v_gene: TRBV7-2; d_gene: .; j_gene: TRBJ1-2; abundance: many; CDR3nt: TGTGCCAGCAGCCCAGGAGGCTATGGCTACACCTTC; CDR3aa: CASSPGGYGYTF
v_gene: TRBV7-8; d_gene: .; j_gene: TRBJ1-1; abundance: few; CDR3nt: TGTGCCAGCAGCTCTCCCCGGGACAAGGGGGGGGAAACTGAAGCTTTCTTT; CDR3aa: CASSSPRDKGGETEAFF
v_gene: TRBV20-1; d_gene: .; j_gene: TRBJ1-1; abundance: many; CDR3nt: TGCAGTGCTAGAGACAGTATAAACACTGAAGCTTTCTTT; CDR3aa: CSARDSINTEAFF
v_gene: TRBV18; d_gene: .; j_gene: TRBJ2-1; abundance: .; CDR3nt: TGTGCCAGCTCCCTGCTAGGGGCCACCTACAATGAGCAGTTCTTC; CDR3aa: CASSLLGATYNEQFF
v_gene: TRBV29-1; d_gene: .; j_gene: TRBJ2-2; abundance: many; CDR3nt: TGCAGCGTTGTGGTCGGGGGCGGGGAGCTGTTTTTT; CDR3aa: CSVVVGGGELFF
v_gene: TRBV4-3; d_gene: TRBD2; j_gene: TRBJ2-7; abundance: few; CDR3nt: TGCGCCAGCAGCCAAGAGACTAGCGGGAGGGCCCTTGGCTACGAGCAGTACTTC; CDR3aa: CASSQETSGRALGYEQYF
v_gene: TRBV20-1; d_gene: .; j_gene: TRBJ2-7; abundance: many; CDR3nt: TGCAGTGCCCGGCGGCGGTTCGGGGGCTACGAGCAGTACTTC; CDR3aa: CSARRRFGGYEQYF
v_gene: TRBV12-3/TRBV12-4; d_gene: TRBD2; j_gene: TRBJ2-5; abundance: few; CDR3nt: TGTGCCAGCAGTTTATCGGGACTAGCGGGAGGGAATAGTTTCCAAGAGACCCAGTACTTC; CDR3aa: CASSLSGLAGGNSFQETQYF
v_gene: TRBV19; d_gene: TRBD1; j_gene: TRBJ1-6; abundance: .; CDR3nt: TGTGCCAGTAGTATCGGGGACAGGGGGTTTTCACCCCTCCACTTT; CDR3aa: CASSIGDRGFSPLHF
v_gene: TRBV14; d_gene: TRBD1; j_gene: TRBJ1-1; abundance: .; CDR3nt: TGTGCCAGCAGCCCTCCCAGGACAGGGTGGGGCACTGAAGCTTTCTTT; CDR3aa: CASSPPRTGWGTEAFF
v_gene: TRBV7-9; d_gene: TRBD1; j_gene: TRBJ2-2; abundance: few; CDR3nt: TGTGCCAGCAGCGGTGGACAGGGCGACACCGGGGAGCTGTTTTTT; CDR3aa: CASSGGQGDTGELFF
v_gene: TRBV9; d_gene: .; j_gene: TRBJ2-3; abundance: many; CDR3nt: TGTGCCAGCAACCTCCCAGCAGATACGCAGTATTTT; CDR3aa: CASNLPADTQYF
v_gene: TRBV27; d_gene: .; j_gene: TRBJ2-1; abundance: .; CDR3nt: TGTGCCAGCAGTTTGTCAGGTTACGCGTTCTTC; CDR3aa: CASSLSGYAFF
v_gene: TRBV19; d_gene: TRBD1; j_gene: TRBJ1-5; abundance: many; CDR3nt: TGTGCCAGTAGTATCGGGACAGGGGGCAATCAGCCCCAGCATTTT; CDR3aa: CASSIGTGGNQPQHF
v_gene: TRBV7-8; d_gene: .; j_gene: TRBJ1-1; abundance: many; CDR3nt: TGTGCCAGCAGCTTAAACCCGACAGCGACACTAGTCACCCCTGAAGCTTTCTTT; CDR3aa: CASSLNPTATLVTPEAFF
v_gene: TRBV12-3/TRBV12-4; d_gene: .; j_gene: TRBJ1-1; abundance: many; CDR3nt: TGTGCCAGCTTTTTATGGTTAGGCACTGAAGCTTTCTTT; CDR3aa: CASFLWLGTEAFF
v_gene: TRBV23-1; d_gene: .; j_gene: TRBJ1-1; abundance: .; CDR3nt: TGCGCCAGCAGTCAATTACCGGGACAAAAACCGAACACTGAAGCTTTCTTT; CDR3aa: CASSQLPGQKPNTEAFF
v_gene: TRBV12-3/TRBV12-4; d_gene: .; j_gene: TRBJ2-3; abundance: .; CDR3nt: TGTGCCAGCAGTTTTGGGCATGCTACTAGCACAGATACGCAGTATTTT; CDR3aa: CASSFGHATSTDTQYF
v_gene: TRBV19; d_gene: .; j_gene: TRBJ1-5; abundance: .; CDR3nt: TGTGCCAGTAGTTGGAACGGCGCAGTTATCAATCAGCCCCAGCATTTT; CDR3aa: CASSWNGAVINQPQHF
v_gene: TRBV5-1; d_gene: .; j_gene: TRBJ2-7; abundance: .; CDR3nt: TGCGCCAGCAGCTTGGATTTGGGACCACAAAACGAGCAGTACTTC; CDR3aa: CASSLDLGPQNEQYF
v_gene: TRBV5-1; d_gene: TRBD2; j_gene: TRBJ2-3; abundance: many; CDR3nt: TGCGCCAGCAGCTTGGGGGACTACTCCACAGATACGCAGTATTTT; CDR3aa: CASSLGDYSTDTQYF
v_gene: TRBV24-1; d_gene: .; j_gene: TRBJ2-1; abundance: .; CDR3nt: TGTGCCACCAGTGATTTAACAGGACGGGGTGAGCAGTTCTTC; CDR3aa: CATSDLTGRGEQFF
v_gene: TRBV2; d_gene: TRBD2; j_gene: TRBJ2-5; abundance: many; CDR3nt: TGTGCCAGCAGTGTCGGCGGGAGCCTCCAAGAGACCCAGTACTTC; CDR3aa: CASSVGGSLQETQYF
v_gene: TRBV27; d_gene: TRBD1; j_gene: TRBJ1-5; abundance: few; CDR3nt: TGTGCCAGCAGGGACAGGGGGGTTCAGCCCCAGCATTTT; CDR3aa: CASRDRGVQPQHF
v_gene: TRBV4-3; d_gene: .; j_gene: TRBJ2-1; abundance: many; CDR3nt: TGCGCCAGCAGCGAAGGACAGCGGGACCACAATGAGCAGTTCTTC; CDR3aa: CASSEGQRDHNEQFF
v_gene: TRBV18; d_gene: .; j_gene: TRBJ1-3; abundance: few; CDR3nt: TGTGCCAGCTCACCAAGGGAGTCGGGGGCCGGAAACACCATATATTTT; CDR3aa: CASSPRESGAGNTIYF
v_gene: TRBV7-9; d_gene: TRBD2; j_gene: TRBJ2-1; abundance: .; CDR3nt: TGTGCCAGCAGCACGCCTCTAGCGGGCTACAATGAGCAGTTCTTC; CDR3aa: CASSTPLAGYNEQFF
v_gene: TRBV6-5; d_gene: .; j_gene: TRBJ1-1; abundance: many; CDR3nt: TGTGCCAGCTATATCTCATGGGAGGGTAGGAACACTGAAGCTTTCTTT; CDR3aa: CASYISWEGRNTEAFF
v_gene: TRBV6-5; d_gene: .; j_gene: TRBJ2-3; abundance: .; CDR3nt: TGTGCCAGCAGTTACGGAAGTGGCGGCCCCACAGATACGCGGTATTTT; CDR3aa: CASSYGSGGPTDTRYF
v_gene: TRBV6-1; d_gene: TRBD1; j_gene: TRBJ1-5; abundance: .; CDR3nt: TGTGCCAGCTGTCTCCCGGCAGGGGGAAGGTATCAGCCCCAGCATTTT; CDR3aa: CASCLPAGGRYQPQHF
v_gene: TRBV5-3; d_gene: TRBD1; j_gene: TRBJ2-7; abundance: .; CDR3nt: TGTGCCAGCAGCTTGGGGAATGGGGACAGGCTATACGAGCAGTACTTC; CDR3aa: CASSLGNGDRLYEQYF
v_gene: TRBV5-4; d_gene: TRBD1; j_gene: TRBJ2-7; abundance: many; CDR3nt: TGTGCCAGCAGGCCCGGGACAGGTTCCTACGAGCAGTACTTC; CDR3aa: CASRPGTGSYEQYF
v_gene: TRBV25-1; d_gene: .; j_gene: TRBJ1-3; abundance: few; CDR3nt: TGTGCCAGCAGTGAATCCTGGTATTCTTTGGAGAACACCATATATTTT; CDR3aa: CASSESWYSLENTIYF
v_gene: TRBV12-3/TRBV12-4; d_gene: .; j_gene: TRBJ1-1; abundance: many; CDR3nt: TGTGCCATCCTGAAGGAAAGCACTGAAGCTTTCTTT; CDR3aa: CAILKESTEAFF
v_gene: TRBV3-2; d_gene: .; j_gene: TRBJ2-7; abundance: few; CDR3nt: TGTGCCCCTCGGCCGGACAGGGAGTTCTACGAGCAGTACTTC; CDR3aa: CAPRPDREFYEQYF
v_gene: TRBV29-1; d_gene: .; j_gene: TRBJ2-7; abundance: .; CDR3nt: TGCAGCGTTCATATCGGTCAACGGGACGAGCAGTACTTC; CDR3aa: CSVHIGQRDEQYF
v_gene: TRBV6-5; d_gene: .; j_gene: TRBJ1-1; abundance: .; CDR3nt: TGTGCCAGCAGTAACCCAAGGGGGGCGAGGGACACTGAAGCTTTCTTT; CDR3aa: CASSNPRGARDTEAFF
v_gene: TRBV28; d_gene: .; j_gene: TRBJ1-2; abundance: .; CDR3nt: TGTGCCAGCAGTGTCACCTACGAGGGCTATGGCTACACCTTC; CDR3aa: CASSVTYEGYGYTF
v_gene: TRBV14; d_gene: .; j_gene: TRBJ1-2; abundance: .; CDR3nt: TGTGCCAGCAGCCAAGAAGCCAGGCACTATGGCTACACCTTC; CDR3aa: CASSQEARHYGYTF
v_gene: TRBV11-2; d_gene: TRBD2; j_gene: TRBJ2-3; abundance: few; CDR3nt: TGTGCCAGCAGCTTAGTAGTTAGCGGGGGGATTTACACAGATACGCAGTATTTT; CDR3aa: CASSLVVSGGIYTDTQYF
v_gene: TRBV14; d_gene: TRBD1; j_gene: TRBJ2-5; abundance: many; CDR3nt: TGTGCCAGCAGTGAAGGACAGGGAGTCGAGACCCAGTACTTC; CDR3aa: CASSEGQGVETQYF